Detailed here is one T cell receptor (beta chain). Antigen specificity is unknown. Each CDR3 protein is one row after TCRdb ran MiXCR on the RT-PCR reads. The sample contains about 700,000 distinct CDR3 sequences, roughly 14% of which appear only once. The sample originates from a study of response to subunit inactivated influenza vaccine. CDR3 length equals 12 residues. Trimming took off 3 bases at V and 4 bases at J, with 6 bases between the two ends. Germline lookup yields CDR1 LGHDT and CDR2 YNNKEL (reference sequence). Whole-study results and caveats: The authors suggested that every seasonal influenza vaccination recruits few new T cells.

The sequence came from a man aged 45-60 years who received an inactivated influenza vaccine. V is TRBV3-1 and J is TRBJ1-1; D unclear. The specimen was PBMCs from blood, collected 14 days before vaccination. CDR3 protein: CASSQFPTEAFF. CDR3 nucleotides: TGTGCCAGCAGCCAGTTTCCCACTGAAGCTTTCTTT.